Presented here are 12 T cell receptor beta chains from one specimen sequenced in a study of blood T cell repertoires in COVID-19. Assay used: immunoSEQ multiplex PCR; TCRdb lists only in-frame clones, some missing. In the table there are over 450,000 clones, 85% to 90% of which are singletons. What was sequenced was peripheral blood. These receptors all stem from a man aged 18 to 35 with COVID-19, enrolled during active disease.

In this sample, this clone turned up once. V usage is TRBV9 and J usage is TRBJ2-2, with no clear D. The CDR3 contains 13 residues. Germline V lookup: CDR1 SGDLS, CDR2 YYNGEE. V shed 0 bases and J shed 5 bases, with 5 bases lying between them. The CDR3 spells CASSVELTGELFF. CDR3 nucleotides: TGTGCCAGCAGCGTAGAACTAACCGGGGAGCTGTTTTTT. Full variable domain (remainder filled in from reference TRBV9 and TRBJ2-2): DSGVTQTPKHLITATGQRVTLRCSPRSGDLSVYWYQQSLDQGLQFLIQYYNGEERAKGNILERFSAQQFPDLHSELNLSSLELGDSALYFCASSVELTGELFFGEGSRLTVL.

V and J are TRBV18 and TRBJ2-3, with a possible D match to TRBD1 (6 bases). The CDR3 has 15 amino acids. Deletions cut 4 bases from V and 2 bases from J, with 13 bases between. Germline lookup yields CDR1 KGHSH and CDR2 LQKENI. The CDR3: CASSQSGTYTDTQYF. The CDR3 DNA follows: TGTGCCAGCTCACAATCCGGGACATACACAGATACGCAGTATTTT.

This clone was seen once. This chain uses TRBV2 with TRBJ2-2, with 8 nucleotides matching TRBD2. The CDR3 spans 14 residues. Germline V gene lookup returns CDR1 SNHLY and CDR2 FYNNEI. The junction had 1 base not matched to a gene; V was cut back by 4 bases and J by 3 bases. The chain's CDR3 is CASSASGHTGELFF. CDR3 coding DNA: TGTGCCAGCAGTGCTAGCGGGCACACCGGGGAGCTGTTTTTT.

The genes are TRBV5-5 and TRBJ2-7; maybe TRBD1 (6 bases). CDR1 is SGHKS and CDR2 is YYEKEE in the germline V gene (reference sequence). Trimming shortened V by 4 bases and J by 4 bases, and 18 bases separated the two germline ends. There are 15 residues in the CDR3. CDR3 bases: TGTGCCAGCAGCCAAGGACAGCCTATACCTTACGAGCAGTACTTC. Protein: CASSQGQPIPYEQYF.

The J gene is TRBJ2-3, the V gene TRBV5-4; 7 bases are a match to TRBD1. This CDR3 region has 15 residues. V dropped 3 bases and J dropped 2; count of bases not matched to a gene: 6. Germline CDR1 reads SGHNT; CDR2 reads YYREEE (reference sequence). For the CDR3, the DNA is TGTGCCAGCAGCTCGGACAGGTTCACCACAGATACGCAGTATTTT. This codes for CASSSDRFTTDTQYF.

This clone has a single count. This sample also contains other DNA sequences that code for the same CDR3. The chain joins TRBV9 to TRBJ1-1, with D maybe TRBD1 (5 bases). This CDR3 has 13 amino acids. The V end was cut by 6 bases, the J end by 4 bases, with 13 bases between. In germline, CDR1 is SGDLS, CDR2 YYNGEE. The CDR3 spells CASTTDRGTEAFF. In nucleotides, the CDR3 is TGTGCCAGCACCACAGACAGAGGCACTGAAGCTTTCTTT.

This chain connects TRBV20-1 to TRBJ1-1; D remains unclear. Germline loops: CDR1 DFQATT, CDR2 SNEGSKA (reference sequence). V was cut by 6 bases and J by 11 bases, with 13 bases left in between. This CDR3 contains 10 residues. The CDR3 DNA reads TGCAGTGCCAATCGTCTTAGCGCTTTCTTT. It yields the protein CSANRLSAFF.

This clone came up once. The V call is TRBV7-2, the J call TRBJ2-2, with TRBD2 identical over 9 bases. With V trimmed by 1 base and J by 4 bases, 4 bases remained unmatched. CDR3 size: 16 residues. Germline assignment: CDR1 SGHTA and CDR2 FQGNSA. The DNA of the CDR3 is TGTGCCAGCAGCTTAGTCACGACTAGCGGCACCGGGGAGCTGTTTTTT. Amino acid sequence: CASSLVTTSGTGELFF. Full variable domain (outside the CDR3, taken from reference TRBV7-2 and TRBJ2-2): GAGVSQSPSNKVTEKGKDVELRCDPISGHTALYWYRQSLGQGLEFLIYFQGNSAPDKSGLPSDRFSAERTGGSVSTLTIQRTQQEDSAVYLCASSLVTTSGTGELFFGEGSRLTVL.

The CDR3 DNA sequence: TGCGCCAGCAGCCAAGGGTCAGGGACTGGGAACACTGAAGCTTTCTTT. This sequence encodes CASSQGSGTGNTEAFF. The chain carries TRBV4-1 and TRBJ1-1; D may be TRBD1 (5 bases). Trimming took 1 base from V and 1 from J, leaving 13 bases between them. CDR3 length equals 16 residues. The germline V gene encodes CDR1 MGHRA and CDR2 YSYEKL.

V usage is TRBV4-1 and J usage is TRBJ2-7; D perhaps matches TRBD2 (7 bases). From germline, CDR1 is MGHRA and CDR2 YSYEKL. V shed 1 base and J shed 2 bases, with 12 bases lying between them. This CDR3 has 15 amino acids. CDR3 protein: CASSQVGGQAYEQYF. The CDR3 bases are TGCGCCAGCAGCCAAGTGGGGGGGCAGGCCTACGAGCAGTACTTC.

The CDR3 here is CASSLILGDTGELFF. In DNA, the CDR3 is TGTGCCAGCAGCCTGATCCTAGGGGACACCGGGGAGCTGTTTTTT. This rearrangement joins TRBV6-4 to TRBJ2-2, with D possibly matching TRBD1 (5 bases). Trimming shortened V by 6 bases and J by 3 bases, and 14 bases separated the two germline ends. The length of the CDR3 is 15 residues. Germline CDR1 is MRHNA and CDR2 is SNTAGT.

The chain recombines TRBV20-1 with TRBJ2-3; D call uncertain. This CDR3 is built from 10 residues. The germline CDR1 and CDR2 sequences are DFQATT and SNEGSKA (reference sequence). V was cut by 1 base and J by 6 bases, with 2 bases left in between. The CDR3 DNA follows: TGCAGTGCTAGAGCTGATACGCAGTATTTT. Its protein product is CSARADTQYF.